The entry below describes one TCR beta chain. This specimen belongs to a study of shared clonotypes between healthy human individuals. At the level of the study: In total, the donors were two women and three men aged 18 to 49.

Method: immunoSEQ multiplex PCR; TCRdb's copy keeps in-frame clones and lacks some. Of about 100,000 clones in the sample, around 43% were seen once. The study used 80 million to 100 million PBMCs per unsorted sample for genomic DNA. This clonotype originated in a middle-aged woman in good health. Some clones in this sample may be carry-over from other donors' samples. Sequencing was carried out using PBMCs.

CDR3 sequence: CASKLAGVGYEQYF. The CDR3 region has the DNA TGTGCCAGCAAGCTAGCGGGAGTTGGCTACGAGCAGTACTTC. This chain links TRBV6-1 with TRBJ2-7; TRBD2 agrees at 10 bases. The CDR3 sequence is 14 residues long. V lost 7 bases to trimming and J lost 3 bases; unmatched junction nucleotides: 6. The germline CDR1 and CDR2 sequences are MNHNS and SASEGT.